This T cell receptor (beta chain) was documented in a study of identical twins. The CDR3 consists of 13 residues. Trimming shortened V by 2 bases and J by 6 bases, and 8 bases separated the two germline ends. The germline V gene has CDR1 SGHTA and CDR2 FQGNSA. TCRdb analysed the 5' RACE reads with MiXCR anew, one entry per CDR3 protein. The data show hundreds of thousands of distinct CDR3 sequences, with approximately 18% seen just once and roughly 14% held by the top ten. The data also belong to a second study, concerning T cells expressing NK-cell markers. Per that paper: Only alpha-beta TCR T cells were sorted in several experiments, using an anti-gamma-delta TCR antibody.

The clonotype comes from a woman younger than 30 in good health. This sequence joins TRBV7-2 and TRBJ2-1; D is ambiguous. The sequencing sample was made of PBMCs. The CDR3 spells CASSLISGNEQFF. The CDR3 DNA follows: TGTGCCAGCAGCTTAATTTCGGGCAATGAGCAGTTCTTC.